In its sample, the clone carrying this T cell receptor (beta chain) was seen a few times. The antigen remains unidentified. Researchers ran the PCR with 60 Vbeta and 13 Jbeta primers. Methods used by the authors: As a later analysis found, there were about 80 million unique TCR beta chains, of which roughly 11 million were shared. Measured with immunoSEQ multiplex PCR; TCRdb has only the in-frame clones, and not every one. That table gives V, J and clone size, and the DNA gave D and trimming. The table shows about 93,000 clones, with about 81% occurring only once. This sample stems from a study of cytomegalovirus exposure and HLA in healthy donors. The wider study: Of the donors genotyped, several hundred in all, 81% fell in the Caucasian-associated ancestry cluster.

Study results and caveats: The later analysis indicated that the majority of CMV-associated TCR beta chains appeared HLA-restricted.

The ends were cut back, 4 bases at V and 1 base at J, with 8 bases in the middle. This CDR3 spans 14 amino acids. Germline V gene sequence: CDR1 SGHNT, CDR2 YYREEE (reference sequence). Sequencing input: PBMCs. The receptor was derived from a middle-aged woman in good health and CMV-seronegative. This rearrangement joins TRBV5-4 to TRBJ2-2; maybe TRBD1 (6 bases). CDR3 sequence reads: CASSGGQNTGELFF. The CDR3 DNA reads TGTGCCAGCAGCGGGGGACAGAACACCGGGGAGCTGTTTTTT.